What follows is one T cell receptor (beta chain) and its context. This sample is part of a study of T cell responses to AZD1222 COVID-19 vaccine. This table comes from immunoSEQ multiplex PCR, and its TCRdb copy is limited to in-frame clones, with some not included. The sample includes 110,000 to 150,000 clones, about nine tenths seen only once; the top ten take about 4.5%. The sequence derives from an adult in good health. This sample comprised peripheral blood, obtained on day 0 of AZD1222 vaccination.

The CDR3 DNA reads TGCGCCAGCAGCTTGTCCACTCCCCAACTGGGGGACGGGGAGCTGTTTTTT. It is translated as CASSLSTPQLGDGELFF. V and J are TRBV5-1 and TRBJ2-2; D may match TRBD1 or TRBD2 (5 bases each). V dropped 1 base and J dropped 7 bases, with 20 bases sitting between them. The germline V gene encodes CDR1 SGHRS and CDR2 YFSETQ. CDR3 length: 17 residues.